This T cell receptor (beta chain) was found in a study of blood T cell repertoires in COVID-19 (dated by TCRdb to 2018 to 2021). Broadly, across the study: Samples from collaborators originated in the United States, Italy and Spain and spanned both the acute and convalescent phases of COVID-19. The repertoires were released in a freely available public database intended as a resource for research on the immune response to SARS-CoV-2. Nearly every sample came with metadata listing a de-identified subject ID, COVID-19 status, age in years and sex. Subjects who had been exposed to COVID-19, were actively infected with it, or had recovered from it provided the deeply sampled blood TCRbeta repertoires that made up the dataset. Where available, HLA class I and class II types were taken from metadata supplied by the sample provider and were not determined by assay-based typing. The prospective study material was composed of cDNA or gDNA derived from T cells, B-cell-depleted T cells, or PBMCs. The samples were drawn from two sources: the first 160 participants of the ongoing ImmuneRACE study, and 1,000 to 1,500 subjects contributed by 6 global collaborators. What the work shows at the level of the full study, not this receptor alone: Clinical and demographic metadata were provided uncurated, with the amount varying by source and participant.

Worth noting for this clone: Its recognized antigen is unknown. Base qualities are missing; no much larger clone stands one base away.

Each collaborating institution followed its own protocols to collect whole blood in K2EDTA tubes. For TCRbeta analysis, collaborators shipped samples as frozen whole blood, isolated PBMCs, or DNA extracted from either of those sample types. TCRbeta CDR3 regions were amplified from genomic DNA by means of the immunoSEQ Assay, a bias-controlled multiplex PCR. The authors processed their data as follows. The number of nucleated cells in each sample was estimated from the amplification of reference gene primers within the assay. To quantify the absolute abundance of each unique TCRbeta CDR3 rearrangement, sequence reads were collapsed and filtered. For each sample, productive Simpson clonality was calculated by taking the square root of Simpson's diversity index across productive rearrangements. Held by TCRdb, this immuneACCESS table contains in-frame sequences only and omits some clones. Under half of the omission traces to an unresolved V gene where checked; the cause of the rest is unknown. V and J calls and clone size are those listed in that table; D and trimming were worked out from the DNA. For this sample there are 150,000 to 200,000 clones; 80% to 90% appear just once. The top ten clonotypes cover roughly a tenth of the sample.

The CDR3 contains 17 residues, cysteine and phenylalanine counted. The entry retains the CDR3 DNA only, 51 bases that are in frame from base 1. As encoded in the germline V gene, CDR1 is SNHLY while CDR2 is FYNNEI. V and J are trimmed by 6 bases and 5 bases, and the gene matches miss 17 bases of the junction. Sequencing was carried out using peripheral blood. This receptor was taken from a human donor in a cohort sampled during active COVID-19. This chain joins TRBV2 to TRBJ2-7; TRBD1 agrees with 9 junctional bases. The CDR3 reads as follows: CASRAGTGSGQANEQYF. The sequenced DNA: TGTGCCAGCAGGGCCGGGACAGGGAGTGGCCAGGCCAACGAGCAGTACTTC.